A selection of T cell receptor beta chains follows, all from one sample in a study of PD-L1 blockade in urothelial cancer. Assay used: immunoSEQ multiplex PCR; TCRdb lists only in-frame clones, some missing. The sample contains around 110,000 clones, approximately 90% of which appear only once. The sample was PBMCs, taken around atezolizumab (anti-PD-L1) treatment. These receptor sequences come from a man in his 60s with urothelial cancer. Each CDR3 is given with its conserved first and last residue.

v_gene: TRBV5-4
CDR3aa: CASSRGTGNGYTF

v_gene: TRBV4-3
CDR3aa: CASSQAQGVNTEAFF

v_gene: TRBV6-1
CDR3aa: CASSRTGNSNQPQHF

v_gene: TRBV7-2
CDR3aa: CASSPGGDTQYF

v_gene: TRBV6-1
CDR3aa: CASIKNRDMNYGYTF

v_gene: TRBV30
CDR3aa: CAWRGQGGQYF

v_gene: TRBV11-2
CDR3aa: CASSLRREGAQYF

v_gene: TRBV10-2
CDR3aa: CASSEPAGGRETQYF

v_gene: TRBV7-8
CDR3aa: CASSLDGTSGFPSYNEQFF

v_gene: TRBV28
CDR3aa: CASKRGRDPFYSNQPQHF

v_gene: TRBV6-5
CDR3aa: CASRKSGSSYNEQFF

v_gene: TRBV6-5
CDR3aa: CASSYRAGGSYEQYF

v_gene: TRBV7-2
CDR3aa: CASSMDRHTLMNEQFF

v_gene: TRBV6-5
CDR3aa: CATEAGGYQETQYF

v_gene: TRBV9
CDR3aa: CASSVGSDTEAFF

v_gene: TRBV19
CDR3aa: CASSPSGGASSYNEQFF

v_gene: TRBV4-3
CDR3aa: CASSQSGGAGETQYF

v_gene: TRBV19
CDR3aa: CASSLQGMSSGNTIYF

v_gene: TRBV2
CDR3aa: CASSPLGHDAGNTIYF

v_gene: TRBV5-1
CDR3aa: CASSPSRGNTEAFF

v_gene: TRBV4-3
CDR3aa: CASSQEVGRPHGYTF

v_gene: TRBV19
CDR3aa: CASSGSAYYGYTF

v_gene: TRBV5-1
CDR3aa: CASSSRGQGAGKTQYF

v_gene: TRBV30
CDR3aa: CAWSAVDRAYGYTF

v_gene: TRBV28
CDR3aa: CASSLGHNEQYF

v_gene: TRBV5-1
CDR3aa: CASSLGLAGEEQFF

v_gene: TRBV5-5
CDR3aa: CASSKHRGRFTEAFF

v_gene: TRBV19
CDR3aa: CASSIVAGSNEKLFF

v_gene: TRBV5-1
CDR3aa: CASSLDQGEDEQFF

v_gene: TRBV5-1
CDR3aa: CASSPRTGNTGELFF

v_gene: TRBV5-4
CDR3aa: CASSWKAGEGTGELFF

v_gene: TRBV11-2
CDR3aa: CASSETRGATGELFF

v_gene: TRBV5-6
CDR3aa: CASNRRSSYEQYF

v_gene: TRBV7-9
CDR3aa: CASSLGQGDEKLFF

v_gene: TRBV5-1
CDR3aa: CASSLGMGANTDTQYF

v_gene: TRBV11-2
CDR3aa: CASSLFRGAGDTQYF

v_gene: TRBV2
CDR3aa: CASSGRDRGRGSYNEQFF

v_gene: TRBV11-2
CDR3aa: CASSKTGGFSTDTQYF